This TCR beta chain was captured by sequencing in a study of blood T cell repertoires in COVID-19. The germline CDR1 and CDR2 sequences are KGHDR and SFDVKD. V lost 10 bases to trimming and J lost 3 bases, with 17 bases between them. The CDR3 length is 14 residues. TCRdb's table, derived via immunoSEQ multiplex PCR, lists solely in-frame clones and lacks some. The sample yields 200,000 to 250,000 clones, around 89% seen once. Participants came from about 23 US areas, aged roughly 18 to 89 years. Categorization into cohorts depended on clinical history that participants reported. The receptor comes from a woman younger than 35 in a cohort exposed to, infected with or recovered from COVID-19 (not recorded which). The chain joins TRBV24-1 to TRBJ1-2; the D gene is possibly TRBD1 (5 bases). The specimen sequenced was PBMCs or T cells enriched from blood (not recorded which). Written as DNA, the CDR3 is TGTGCCACTGCTGGGTTGGGGGACTACTATGGCTACACCTTC. This gives the protein CATAGLGDYYGYTF.